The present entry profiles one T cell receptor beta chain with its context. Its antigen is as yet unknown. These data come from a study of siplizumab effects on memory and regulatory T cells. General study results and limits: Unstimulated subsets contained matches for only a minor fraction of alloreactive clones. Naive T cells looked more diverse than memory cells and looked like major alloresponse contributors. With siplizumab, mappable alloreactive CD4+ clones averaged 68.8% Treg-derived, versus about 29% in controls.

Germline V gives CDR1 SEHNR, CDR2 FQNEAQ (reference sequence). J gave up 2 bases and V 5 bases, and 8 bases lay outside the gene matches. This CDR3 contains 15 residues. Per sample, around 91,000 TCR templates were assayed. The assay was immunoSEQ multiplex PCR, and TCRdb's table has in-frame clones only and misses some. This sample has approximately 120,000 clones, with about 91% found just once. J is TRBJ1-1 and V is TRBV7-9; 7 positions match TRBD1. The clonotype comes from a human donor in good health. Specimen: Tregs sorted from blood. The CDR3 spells CASSNRDSFNTEAFF. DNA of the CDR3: TGTGCCAGCAGCAACCGGGACAGTTTTAACACTGAAGCTTTCTTT.